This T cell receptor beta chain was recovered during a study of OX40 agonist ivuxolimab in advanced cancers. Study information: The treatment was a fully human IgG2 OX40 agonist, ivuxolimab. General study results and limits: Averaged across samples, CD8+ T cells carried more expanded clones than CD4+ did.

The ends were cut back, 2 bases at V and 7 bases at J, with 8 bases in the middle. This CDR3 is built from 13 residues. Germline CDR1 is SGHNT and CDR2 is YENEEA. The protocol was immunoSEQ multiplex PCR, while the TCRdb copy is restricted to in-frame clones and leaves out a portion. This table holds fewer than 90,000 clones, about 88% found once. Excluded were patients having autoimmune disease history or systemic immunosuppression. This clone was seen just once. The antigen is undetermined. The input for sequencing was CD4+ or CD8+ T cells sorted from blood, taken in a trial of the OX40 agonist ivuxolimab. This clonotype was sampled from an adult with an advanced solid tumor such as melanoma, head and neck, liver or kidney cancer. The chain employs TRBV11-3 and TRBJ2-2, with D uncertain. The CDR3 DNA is TGTGCCAGCAGCTTACAGAGTTTCGGGGAGCTGTTTTTT. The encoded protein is CASSLQSFGELFF. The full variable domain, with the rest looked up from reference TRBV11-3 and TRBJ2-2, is EAGVVQSPRYKIIEKKQPVAFWCNPISGHNTLYWYLQNLGQGPELLIRYENEEAVDDSQLPKDRFSAERLKGVDSTLKIQPAELGDSAVYLCASSLQSFGELFFGEGSRLTVL.